A selection of T cell receptor beta chains follows, all from one sample in a study of siplizumab effects on memory and regulatory T cells. TCRdb keeps only in-frame clones here, not all; method: immunoSEQ multiplex PCR. The sample contains 70,000 to 100,000 clones, roughly 93% of which appear only once. Sequenced input: CD8+ T cells sorted from blood. The origin of the receptors is a human donor in good health. Each CDR3 is given without its conserved first and last residue. Each record gives: CDR3 protein, J gene, V gene, D gene, clone size. D genes are given only for firm matches. Part of the rows lack a size; the others show once, few, many or a class for expanded clones.

CDR3: ASSLRVAGITDTQY
J: TRBJ2-3
V: TRBV27
D: TRBD2
size: -

CDR3: SVEGWEGFNEQF
J: TRBJ2-1
V: TRBV29-1
D: TRBD2
size: -

CDR3: ASSPGGYYEQY
J: TRBJ2-7
V: TRBV9
D: -
size: -

CDR3: ASSVGLGADYEQY
J: TRBJ2-7
V: TRBV9
D: -
size: -

CDR3: ASSLVGGEQY
J: TRBJ2-7
V: TRBV27
D: -
size: -

CDR3: ASSLLAVHEQF
J: TRBJ2-1
V: TRBV7-9
D: -
size: -

CDR3: ASRDRDRAYEQY
J: TRBJ2-7
V: TRBV5-8
D: TRBD1
size: once

CDR3: ASSPLAGPYEQY
J: TRBJ2-7
V: TRBV7-6
D: TRBD2
size: -

CDR3: ASSQEPVTGGSEAF
J: TRBJ1-1
V: TRBV4-1
D: TRBD1
size: -

CDR3: ASSDTSRNTQY
J: TRBJ2-3
V: TRBV7-9
D: -
size: -

CDR3: ASSLDGILSPYSPLH
J: TRBJ1-6
V: TRBV11-3
D: -
size: -

CDR3: ASGLSYEQY
J: TRBJ2-7
V: TRBV5-8
D: -
size: -

CDR3: ASSQSETWYTGELF
J: TRBJ2-2
V: TRBV4-3
D: -
size: -

CDR3: ASSRSRTGWETQY
J: TRBJ2-5
V: TRBV27
D: TRBD1
size: -

CDR3: ASSLWPGSMVMNTEAF
J: TRBJ1-1
V: TRBV5-5
D: -
size: -

CDR3: ASSSDRGRTDTQY
J: TRBJ2-3
V: TRBV11-1
D: TRBD1
size: -

CDR3: ASSEVLRGDTEAF
J: TRBJ1-1
V: TRBV2
D: TRBD1
size: -

CDR3: ASSYSKYNSPLH
J: TRBJ1-6
V: TRBV6-6
D: -
size: -

CDR3: ASSQEGGSTEAF
J: TRBJ1-1
V: TRBV4-2
D: -
size: -

CDR3: ASSNTLGTYEQY
J: TRBJ2-7
V: TRBV7-9
D: -
size: -

CDR3: ASGFRYNEQF
J: TRBJ2-1
V: TRBV12-5
D: -
size: -

CDR3: ASSFGDTQY
J: TRBJ2-3
V: TRBV6-5
D: -
size: -

CDR3: ASSATGVQPQH
J: TRBJ1-5
V: TRBV25-1
D: TRBD1
size: -

CDR3: ASSQGKNTEAF
J: TRBJ1-1
V: TRBV7-2
D: -
size: -

CDR3: ASSQDVTGGAYNEQF
J: TRBJ2-1
V: TRBV4-1
D: TRBD1
size: -

CDR3: AWSVDNGGGYT
J: TRBJ1-2
V: TRBV30
D: -
size: few

CDR3: AWSRGEEIEKLF
J: TRBJ1-4
V: TRBV30
D: -
size: -

CDR3: ASSLGQDYEQY
J: TRBJ2-7
V: TRBV7-8
D: -
size: -

CDR3: ASSHGRAFYPQH
J: TRBJ1-5
V: TRBV27
D: -
size: -

CDR3: ASSLVSGYNYGYT
J: TRBJ1-2
V: TRBV5-6
D: -
size: -

CDR3: ATSRADRGNEQF
J: TRBJ2-1
V: TRBV15
D: TRBD1
size: -

CDR3: ASTVGMNTEAF
J: TRBJ1-1
V: TRBV19
D: -
size: once

CDR3: ASSGGATYEQY
J: TRBJ2-7
V: TRBV5-6
D: -
size: -

CDR3: AISDPAASGRDNTEAF
J: TRBJ1-1
V: TRBV10-3
D: -
size: once

CDR3: ASSGGIYGYT
J: TRBJ1-2
V: TRBV9
D: -
size: -

CDR3: ASSLQRGYNEQF
J: TRBJ2-1
V: TRBV5-6
D: TRBD2
size: -

CDR3: ASSLGGPHFRGQETQY
J: TRBJ2-5
V: TRBV5-8
D: -
size: -

CDR3: ASSFGEGSSPLH
J: TRBJ1-6
V: TRBV5-1
D: -
size: -

CDR3: ASSPDNSYEQY
J: TRBJ2-7
V: TRBV7-6
D: -
size: -

CDR3: ASSLSGKSSYNEQF
J: TRBJ2-1
V: TRBV27
D: -
size: -

CDR3: ASSEYEQGTGANVLT
J: TRBJ2-6
V: TRBV25-1
D: -
size: -

CDR3: ASSVEGGSSDTQY
J: TRBJ2-3
V: TRBV9
D: -
size: -

CDR3: AISRQGGNEKLF
J: TRBJ1-4
V: TRBV10-3
D: TRBD1
size: -

CDR3: ASSFGPGGNQPQH
J: TRBJ1-5
V: TRBV7-8
D: -
size: few

CDR3: ASSETGTPDGTEAF
J: TRBJ1-1
V: TRBV6-1
D: -
size: -

CDR3: ASSAGQGPNTEAF
J: TRBJ1-1
V: TRBV10-1
D: TRBD1
size: -

CDR3: ATAGTDEQF
J: TRBJ2-1
V: TRBV5-6
D: -
size: -

CDR3: ASSPRGTGADNEQF
J: TRBJ2-1
V: TRBV7-9
D: TRBD1
size: -

CDR3: SVVLGFDGYT
J: TRBJ1-2
V: TRBV29-1
D: -
size: -

CDR3: ASTSTLGGGTDTQY
J: TRBJ2-3
V: TRBV11-2
D: -
size: -

CDR3: ASSGTVNQPQH
J: TRBJ1-5
V: TRBV27
D: TRBD1
size: -